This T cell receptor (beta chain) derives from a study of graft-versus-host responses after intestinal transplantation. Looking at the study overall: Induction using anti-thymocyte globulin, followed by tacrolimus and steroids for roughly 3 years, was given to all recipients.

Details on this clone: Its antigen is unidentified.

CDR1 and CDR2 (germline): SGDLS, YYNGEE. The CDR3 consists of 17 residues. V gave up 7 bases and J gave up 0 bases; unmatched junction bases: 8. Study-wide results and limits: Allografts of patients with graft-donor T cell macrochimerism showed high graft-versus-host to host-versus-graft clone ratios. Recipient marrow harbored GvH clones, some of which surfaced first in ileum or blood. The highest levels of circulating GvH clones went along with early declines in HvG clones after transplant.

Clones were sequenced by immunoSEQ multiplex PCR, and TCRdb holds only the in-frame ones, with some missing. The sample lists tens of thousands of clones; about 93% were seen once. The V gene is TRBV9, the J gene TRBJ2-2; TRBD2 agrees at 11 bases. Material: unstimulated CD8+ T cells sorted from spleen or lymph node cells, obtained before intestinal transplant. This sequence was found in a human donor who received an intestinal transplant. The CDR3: CASGGTSGGANTGELFF. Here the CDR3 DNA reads TGTGCCAGCGGGGGTACTAGCGGGGGAGCGAACACCGGGGAGCTGTTTTTT.